These 29 T cell receptor beta chains were sequenced from one sample in a study of technical replicates of blood from a handful of donors. Only in-frame clones appear in the TCRdb table, and some are missing; sequencing was by immunoSEQ multiplex PCR. The table records more than 90,000 clones, around 95% of them present only once. The sample comprised T cells isolated from PBMCs. The origin of the receptors is a human donor in good health.

This clone appeared once. The chain couples TRBV14 to TRBJ2-7; 9 nucleotides match TRBD2. This CDR3 comprises 17 residues. Germline V gene lookup returns CDR1 SGHDN and CDR2 FVKESK. Trimming took 1 base from V and 3 from J; bases not matched to a gene: 10. The CDR3 coding sequence is TGTGCCAGCAGCCAAGTAGTCTTGCGGGAGGGCCGCTACGAGCAGTACTTC. Residues: CASSQVVLREGRYEQYF.

This chain connects TRBV7-6 to TRBJ2-7, with 13 positions matching TRBD2. There are 17 residues in the CDR3. V was pared by 2 bases and J by 2 bases, with 6 bases of the junction left unmatched. Germline V CDR1 and CDR2: SGHVS, FNYEAQ. The CDR3 is CASSLSGTSGKAYEQYF. The CDR3 DNA is TGTGCCAGCAGCTTATCCGGGACTAGCGGGAAAGCCTACGAGCAGTACTTC.

This chain uses TRBV11-3 with TRBJ1-1; a possible D gene is TRBD1 (5 bases). In germline, CDR1 is SGHNT, CDR2 YENEEA. V dropped 5 bases and J dropped 10 bases, with 17 bases sitting between them. CDR3 length: 13 residues. CDR3 DNA: TGTGCCAGCAGCATGGGGGGGGGACGGATAGCTTTCTTT. It encodes CASSMGGGRIAFF.

The gene calls are TRBV14 and TRBJ2-7; no firm D call. V was trimmed by 4 bases and J by 2 bases, leaving 12 bases between them. Germline lookup yields CDR1 SGHDN and CDR2 FVKESK. CDR3 length equals 14 residues. CDR3 protein: CASSLSVGTYEQYF. The CDR3 DNA follows: TGTGCCAGCAGCCTCTCGGTCGGTACCTACGAGCAGTACTTC.

The V gene is TRBV4-2, the J gene TRBJ2-3; 7 nucleotides agree with TRBD2. V dropped 1 base and J dropped 0; count of bases not matched to a gene: 4. Germline V gene lookup returns CDR1 LGHNA and CDR2 YNFKEQ. The CDR3 length is 16 residues. CDR3 coding DNA: TGTGCCAGCAGCCAAGGGGAGGGAGTGAGCACAGATACGCAGTATTTT. It translates to CASSQGEGVSTDTQYF.

The chain uses TRBV5-1 and TRBJ2-5; 7 nucleotides line up with TRBD2. Per the germline V gene, CDR1 is SGHRS and CDR2 is YFSETQ. The J segment lost 2 bases and the V segment lost 4 bases, leaving 2 bases of the junction unmatched. This CDR3 spans 13 amino acids. CDR3 sequence reads: CASSREVQETQYF. CDR3 sequence (DNA): TGCGCCAGCAGCCGGGAGGTGCAAGAGACCCAGTACTTC.

This sequence joins TRBV7-9 and TRBJ2-7; 9 nucleotides align to TRBD1. Per the germline V gene, CDR1 is SEHNR and CDR2 is FQNEAQ (reference sequence). The CDR3 contains 14 residues. V shed 5 bases, J shed 3 bases, and the junction held 5 bases outside the gene matches. The CDR3, as DNA: TGTGCCAGCAGCCCGGGACAGGGTTTCTACGAGCAGTACTTC. Its protein product is CASSPGQGFYEQYF.

The genes are TRBV9 and TRBJ2-5, with 7 bases fitting TRBD2. Unmatched junction bases numbered 11, after V lost 4 bases and J lost 5 bases. The germline CDR1 and CDR2 sequences are SGDLS and YYNGEE. CDR3 length equals 15 residues. The CDR3 reads CASSLSPGGGETQYF. The CDR3 nucleotides read TGTGCCAGCAGCCTTTCGCCGGGGGGTGGGGAGACCCAGTACTTC. The variable domain in full, completed from reference TRBV9 and TRBJ2-5, reads DSGVTQTPKHLITATGQRVTLRCSPRSGDLSVYWYQQSLDQGLQFLIQYYNGEERAKGNILERFSAQQFPDLHSELNLSSLELGDSALYFCASSLSPGGGETQYFGPGTRLLVL.

The V call is TRBV19, the J call TRBJ1-2; TRBD1 aligns across 8 bases. CDR3 length: 14 amino acids. CDR1 and CDR2 from the germline V gene are LNHDA and SQIVND (reference sequence). The junction had 11 bases not matched to a gene; V was cut back by 7 bases and J by 7 bases. CDR3 amino acids: CASTPTGDPSGYTF. As DNA, the CDR3 is TGTGCCAGTACCCCGACAGGGGATCCGAGTGGCTACACCTTC.

In DNA form, the CDR3 reads TGTGCCAGCAGTTTACCGGACAGGGAACACGAGCAGTACTTC. This gives the protein CASSLPDREHEQYF. This chain links TRBV27 with TRBJ2-7; TRBD1 matches 8 bases. CDR1 MNHEY and CDR2 SMNVEV come from the germline V gene (reference sequence). Losses at the gene ends were 2 bases for V and 5 bases for J; bases not matched to a gene: 5. CDR3 length: 14 residues.

The chain uses TRBV28 and TRBJ2-7, with a tentative D call TRBD2 (7 bases). The CDR3 covers 14 residues. The V gene's germline CDR1 is MDHEN and CDR2 SYDVKM. Trimming left V 5 bases short and J 5 bases short, with 16 bases between. CDR3 amino acids: CASSPPRGAHEQYF. The CDR3 DNA reads TGTGCCAGCAGTCCCCCCCGGGGGGCCCACGAGCAGTACTTC. Filled out from reference TRBV28 and TRBJ2-7, the complete variable domain reads DVKVTQSSRYLVKRTGEKVFLECVQDMDHENMFWYRQDPGLGLRLIYFSYDVKMKEKGDIPEGYSVSREKKERFSLILESASTNQTSMYLCASSPPRGAHEQYFGPGTRLTVT.

The CDR3 loop is CASSRTGSYNEQFF. The CDR3 DNA sequence: TGTGCCAGCAGCCGGACAGGGTCCTACAATGAGCAGTTCTTC. The chain employs TRBV11-3 and TRBJ2-1, with TRBD1 identical over 8 bases. The CDR3 is 14 residues long. Germline CDR1 and CDR2: SGHNT and YENEEA. J lost 1 base, V lost 5 bases, and 1 base had no gene match.

This chain joins TRBV7-6 and TRBJ2-2, with TRBD2 as a possible D gene (6 bases). The CDR3 has 15 residues. The germline gives CDR1 SGHVS, CDR2 FNYEAQ. Deletions cut 2 bases from V and 0 bases from J, with 7 bases between. CDR3 sequence: CASSLIAANTGELFF. CDR3 in DNA: TGTGCCAGCAGCTTAATAGCGGCGAACACCGGGGAGCTGTTTTTT. The full variable domain, its missing parts supplied by reference TRBV7-6 and TRBJ2-2, is GAGVSQSPRYKVTKRGQDVALRCDPISGHVSLYWYRQALGQGPEFLTYFNYEAQQDKSGLPNDRFSAERPEGSISTLTIQRTEQRDSAMYRCASSLIAANTGELFFGEGSRLTVL.

The chain recombines TRBV15 with TRBJ1-1; D perhaps matches TRBD1 (6 bases). CDR3 length: 15 residues. The germline CDR1 and CDR2 sequences are LNHNV and YYDKDF (reference sequence). V lost 6 bases to trimming and J lost 1 base, with 15 bases between them. CDR3 sequence (DNA): TGTGCCACCAGTCCAGGGGCTATCAAGAACACTGAAGCTTTCTTT. Protein sequence: CATSPGAIKNTEAFF.

The chain has TRBV5-5 and TRBJ2-2; D unclear. The germline V and J ends were trimmed by 6 bases and 2 bases, with 8 bases remaining between them. The CDR3 spans 13 residues. CDR1 is SGHKS, CDR2 YYEKEE, per germline (reference sequence). CDR3 in DNA: TGTGCCAGCATCGAGGTCAACACCGGGGAGCTGTTTTTT. This encodes CASIEVNTGELFF.

The chain joins TRBV4-1 to TRBJ2-7; tentative D call: TRBD1 (6 bases). The CDR3 length is 13 residues. From germline, CDR1 is MGHRA and CDR2 YSYEKL. V was shortened by 6 bases and J by 2 bases, with 11 bases between the two germline ends. The CDR3 spells CASSHREAYEQYF. The DNA of the CDR3 is TGCGCCAGCAGTCACAGGGAAGCCTACGAGCAGTACTTC.

This clone was observed once. V and J are TRBV11-3 and TRBJ2-7, with D possibly matching TRBD2 (5 bases). This CDR3 is built from 15 residues. The V and J ends lost 0 bases and 1 base respectively, with 10 bases between them. Germline loops: CDR1 SGHNT, CDR2 YENEEA. This CDR3 reads CASSLDGESSYEQYF. The CDR3 DNA reads TGTGCCAGCAGCTTAGACGGGGAATCGTCCTACGAGCAGTACTTC.

The chain uses TRBV21-1 and TRBJ2-7; the table's D call, TRBD2, has no DNA check behind it. TRBV21-1 is deemed a pseudogene. The CDR3 sequence is 14 residues long. Here the CDR3 reads CASKLGTSPCEQYF. The CDR3 DNA follows: TGTGCCAGCAAACTTGGGACTAGTCCTTGCGAGCAGTACTTC.

This chain connects TRBV21-1 to TRBJ2-7; TRBD2, as called in the table, went unchecked against the DNA. TRBV21-1 is classified as a pseudogene. The CDR3 consists of 18 residues. CDR3 nucleotide sequence: TGTGCCAGCAGCGGAATACTAGCGGGGACCTTTATTTCCTACGAGCAGTACTTC. It encodes CASSGILAGTFISYEQYF.

V usage is TRBV6-1 and J usage is TRBJ1-3, with 9 nucleotides matching TRBD1. The CDR3 runs 16 residues. J was trimmed by 9 bases and V by 1 base; bases with no gene match: 10. Germline CDR1 and CDR2: MNHNS and SASEGT. CDR3 sequence: CASSEGPGQGWSTIYF. The DNA of the CDR3 is TGTGCCAGCAGTGAAGGCCCGGGACAGGGTTGGAGCACCATATATTTT.

The gene calls are TRBV27 and TRBJ2-7; D might be TRBD2 (5 bases). V was clipped by 3 bases and J by 3 bases, with 18 bases between them. This CDR3 is built from 16 residues. Per germline, CDR1 MNHEY and CDR2 SMNVEV (reference sequence). The CDR3 region is CASSFSGSRSDYEQYF. CDR3 bases: TGTGCCAGCAGTTTCTCGGGATCAAGGTCCGACTACGAGCAGTACTTC.

The rearrangement links TRBV7-9 to TRBJ2-4, with a tentative D call TRBD1 (5 bases). Germline CDR1 is SEHNR and CDR2 is FQNEAQ (reference sequence). V was cut by 5 bases and J by 8 bases, with 22 bases left in between. The CDR3 is made up of 16 amino acids. CDR3 loop: CASSPRMTAARDIQYF. In DNA, the CDR3 is TGTGCCAGCAGCCCAAGGATGACAGCCGCAAGGGACATTCAGTACTTC.

This clone was counted once. This chain uses TRBV6-5 with TRBJ2-5; TRBD1 matches 7 bases. This CDR3 is built from 16 residues. The germline CDR1 and CDR2 sequences are MNHEY and SVGAGI. The V segment lost 0 bases and the J segment 4 bases; nucleotides outside the gene matches: 8. CDR3 coding DNA: TGTGCCAGCAGTTACTCGATAACGGCAGGGGGAGAGACCCAGTACTTC. Residues: CASSYSITAGGETQYF.

The chain couples TRBV27 to TRBJ2-7; tentative D call: TRBD2 (5 bases). The CDR3 is 15 residues long. The V end was cut by 6 bases, the J end by 3 bases, with 18 bases between. From germline, CDR1 is MNHEY and CDR2 SMNVEV (reference sequence). CDR3 sequence reads: CASRTGQPGFYEQYF. The CDR3 DNA follows: TGTGCCAGCAGGACCGGCCAGCCGGGGTTCTACGAGCAGTACTTC.

The chain uses TRBV14 and TRBJ1-1, with D tentatively TRBD1 (5 bases). Looked up from germline, CDR1 is SGHDN and CDR2 is FVKESK. Trimming removed 0 bases from V and 7 bases from J, with 12 bases in between. This CDR3 is 14 amino acids long. The CDR3 loop reads CASSQERTPHEAFF. The DNA of the CDR3 is TGTGCCAGCAGCCAAGAAAGGACACCCCATGAAGCTTTCTTT.

J is TRBJ2-3 and V is TRBV6-1; 11 bases fit TRBD2. The V and J ends lost 1 base and 2 bases, in that order; junction bases with no gene match: 5. CDR1 and CDR2 (germline): MNHNS, SASEGT. The CDR3 length is 17 residues. The CDR3 DNA follows: TGTGCCAGCAGTGAAGGCCTAGCGGGGGGTCTCACAGATACGCAGTATTTT. Its translation is CASSEGLAGGLTDTQYF.

V gene TRBV4-1 combines with J gene TRBJ2-3; maybe TRBD1 (5 bases). Trimming left V 3 bases short and J 0 bases short, with 16 bases between. The CDR3 is 17 residues long. Looked up from germline, CDR1 is MGHRA and CDR2 is YSYEKL. In nucleotides, the CDR3 is TGCGCCAGCAGCCAGCCATGGTCAGGGTCTAGCACAGATACGCAGTATTTT. This sequence encodes CASSQPWSGSSTDTQYF.

The rearrangement joins TRBV6-5 to TRBJ1-2, with 11 bases identical to TRBD1. V lost 6 bases and J lost 7; bases outside the gene matches: 10. This CDR3 is 15 amino acids long. CDR1 is MNHEY and CDR2 is SVGAGI in the germline V gene. CDR3 nucleotide sequence: TGTGCCAGCAGCATGGGGGACAGGGGGAGGCGTGGCTACACCTTC. Translated, it gives CASSMGDRGRRGYTF.

This chain connects TRBV7-9 to TRBJ2-7; no definite D call. Trimming removed 2 bases from V and 5 bases from J, with 10 bases in between. CDR1 and CDR2 (germline): SEHNR, FQNEAQ (reference sequence). This CDR3 is 13 amino acids long. CDR3 nucleotide sequence: TGTGCCAGCAGCTTAATCAACCCAGACGAGCAGTACTTC. Its protein product is CASSLINPDEQYF.